Included here is one TCR beta chain sequence, with context. What it binds is not known. TCRdb keeps only in-frame clones here, not all; method: immunoSEQ multiplex PCR. In the table there are some 56,000 clones, approximately 92% of which are singletons. This sample is part of a study of T cell responses to AZD1222 COVID-19 vaccine. The germline CDR1 and CDR2 sequences are SGHDT and YYEEEE. The V end lost 5 bases, the J end lost 5 bases, and 16 bases lay between the germline ends. The CDR3 length is 14 residues. Notes on the study in general: A rise in Spike-specific TCR breadth and depth followed two AZD1222 doses.

This sequence was found in an adult who received the AZD1222 COVID-19 vaccine. The genes are TRBV5-6 and TRBJ1-2, with D hard to call. The sequencing used peripheral blood, collected 28 days after the second AZD1222 dose. Written as DNA, the CDR3 is TGTGCCAGCAGTAAAAACGTTCGAACATATGGCTACACCTTC. Its protein is CASSKNVRTYGYTF.